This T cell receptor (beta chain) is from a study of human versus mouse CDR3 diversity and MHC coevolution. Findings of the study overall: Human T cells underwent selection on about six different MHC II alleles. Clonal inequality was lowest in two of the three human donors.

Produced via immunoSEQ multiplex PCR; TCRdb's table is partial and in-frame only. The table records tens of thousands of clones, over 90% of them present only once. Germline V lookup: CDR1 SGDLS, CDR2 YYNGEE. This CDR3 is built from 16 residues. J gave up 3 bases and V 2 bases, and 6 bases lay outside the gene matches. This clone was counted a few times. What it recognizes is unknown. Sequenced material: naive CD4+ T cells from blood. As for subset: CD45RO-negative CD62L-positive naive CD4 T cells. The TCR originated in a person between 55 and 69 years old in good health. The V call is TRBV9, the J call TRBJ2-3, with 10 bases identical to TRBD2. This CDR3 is CASSVSETSGTDTQYF. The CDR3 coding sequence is TGTGCCAGCAGCGTTTCTGAGACTAGCGGGACAGATACGCAGTATTTT.